Sequencing of this T cell receptor (beta chain) was carried out in a study of regulatory T cells in long-lasting Graves disease. iRepertoire HTBI primers and Arm-PCR of CDR3 regions built TCR beta libraries. A single record per CDR3 protein comes from TCRdb applying MiXCR to the multiplex PCR reads. The sample records 400,000 to 550,000 distinct CDR3 sequences, roughly 15% being singletons. V dropped 4 bases and J dropped 7 bases, with 9 bases sitting between them. The CDR3 is made up of 11 amino acids. Germline V gene data show CDR1 as SGHTS and CDR2 as YDEGEE. Time point given: newly diagnosed GD, antithyroid drugs for less than 3 months. RNA extracted from PBMCs served as the sequencing template. This clonotype was detected only a few times. No antigen is known for it. General observations from the study: Patients with persistent disease showed a bias toward TRBV28, TRBJ1-2 and TRBJ2-5. Limited sample numbers may have lowered accuracy.

In addition, the sample was reused for a study of T cells in Graves' hyperthyroidism and ophthalmopathy. That study reports: A 13 V-J model separated ophthalmopathy from stable hyperthyroidism.

The genes are TRBV5-8 and TRBJ2-7; D is unclear. Specimen: peripheral blood mononuclear cells (PBMCs), collected at new diagnosis, from a patient treated with antithyroid drugs. This sequence originates from a woman under 30 with Graves disease. CDR3 amino acids: CASSDNWEQYF. In DNA form, the CDR3 reads TGTGCCAGCAGCGACAACTGGGAGCAGTACTTC. Full variable domain (rest looked up from reference TRBV5-8 and TRBJ2-7): EAGVTQSPTHLIKTRGQQATLRCSPISGHTSVYWYQQALGLGLQFLLWYDEGEERNRGNFPPRFSGRQFPNYSSELNVNALELEDSALYLCASSDNWEQYFGPGTRLTVT.